This entry concerns a single T cell receptor (beta chain). Its cognate antigen is unknown. At least 6 micrograms of total RNA were extracted per sample. Then a second PCR, running about 6 to 12 cycles, was carried out with a sample-barcoded 5' primer and a J-beta primer mix. Sequencing yielded, for each sample, at least 2.5 million paired-end reads carrying CDR3. One entry per CDR3 protein, called by TCRdb with MiXCR from the 5' RACE reads. The data hold roughly 2 million distinct CDR3 sequences, with about 50% observed a single time. This entry belongs to a study of blood T cells in healthy people across ages. Study-wide points: A roughly linear fall in TCR beta diversity per million T cells was seen with increasing age. Percentage of naive T cells showed a strong correlation with TCR beta diversity.

Germline CDR1 and CDR2: MNHEY and SMNVEV (reference sequence). Deletions cut 6 bases from V and 2 bases from J, with 14 bases between. The CDR3 runs 14 residues. The sequence came from a woman in her forties in good health. The sequencing sample was made of blood. The chain joins TRBV27 to TRBJ2-7; perhaps TRBD2 as D (5 bases). DNA of the CDR3: TGTGCCAGCAGATCGCCGGGGAGCCCCTACGAGCAGTACTTC. Translated: CASRSPGSPYEQYF.